One sample yielded the 7 T cell receptor beta chains listed below, sequenced in a study of blood T cell repertoires in COVID-19. Repertoires were generated with immunoSEQ multiplex PCR, while TCRdb's copy carries only in-frame clones and drops some. The table has about 75,000 clones, more than 75% seen once. Input material: peripheral blood. The receptors come from a human donor in a cohort sampled during active COVID-19.

The chain joins TRBV19 to TRBJ2-1; 9 nucleotides line up with TRBD2. This CDR3 is 14 amino acids long. CDR1 LNHDA and CDR2 SQIVND come from the germline V gene (reference sequence). With 6 bases clipped from V and 14 bases from J, the junction kept 14 bases outside the gene matches. In DNA, the CDR3 is TGTGCCAGTAGAATGGCGGGAGGGCCTAACAGAAAGTTCTTC. Residues: CASRMAGGPNRKFF.

This clone was seen just once. The chain recombines TRBV27 with TRBJ2-7, with TRBD2 identical over 12 bases. V lost 5 bases to trimming and J lost 0 bases; unmatched junction nucleotides: 2. The germline gives CDR1 MNHEY, CDR2 SMNVEV (reference sequence). The CDR3 sequence is 15 residues long. The CDR3 is CASSLAGGHSYEQYF. The CDR3 coding sequence is TGTGCCAGCAGTCTAGCGGGGGGGCACTCCTACGAGCAGTACTTC.

The chain employs TRBV9 and TRBJ2-3; D perhaps matches TRBD2 (6 bases). This CDR3 is built from 16 residues. Germline CDR1 and CDR2: SGDLS and YYNGEE. The V end lost 2 bases, the J end lost 4 bases, and 17 bases lay between the germline ends. Here the CDR3 DNA reads TGTGCCAGCAGCGTCGACGGGGGAGCTAAGGCAGATACGCAGTATTTT. Protein product: CASSVDGGAKADTQYF.

The V and J genes are TRBV5-1 and TRBJ2-7; 10 bases agree with TRBD2. The V segment lost 1 base and the J segment 1 base; nucleotides outside the gene matches: 8. The CDR3 spans 17 residues. Germline V gene data show CDR1 as SGHRS and CDR2 as YFSETQ. The chain's CDR3 is CASSLIPSGGGSYEQYF. As DNA, the CDR3 is TGCGCCAGCAGCTTGATCCCTAGCGGGGGTGGGTCCTACGAGCAGTACTTC.

The chain couples TRBV7-9 to TRBJ2-2, with 7 positions matching TRBD1. CDR1 is SEHNR, CDR2 FQNEAQ, per germline (reference sequence). This CDR3 region has 14 residues. The ends lost 5 bases at V and 2 bases at J; junction bases unmatched: 2. The CDR3, as DNA: TGTGCCAGCAGCCGACAGGGAAACACCGGGGAGCTGTTTTTT. Encoded protein: CASSRQGNTGELFF.

The chain employs TRBV1 and TRBJ2-1; the D segment call TRBD2 is taken from the table without a DNA check. TRBV1 is a pseudogene segment. There are 13 residues in the CDR3. CDR3 sequence: CTSSQVRRNEQFF. The CDR3 region has the DNA TGCACCAGCAGCCAAGTCCGGCGGAATGAGCAGTTCTTC.

V is TRBV6-1 and J is TRBJ2-7; D uncertain. Germline V gene sequence: CDR1 MNHNS, CDR2 SASEGT. The CDR3 sequence is 16 residues long. Trimming shortened V by 4 bases and J by 2 bases, and 18 bases separated the two germline ends. The CDR3 sequence: CASSGGRVSQPYEQYF. DNA of the CDR3: TGTGCCAGCAGTGGAGGTCGGGTCAGCCAGCCCTACGAGCAGTACTTC.